This T cell receptor beta chain appears in the sequencing data of a study of shared clonotypes between healthy human individuals. Some clones are missing from TCRdb's copy, which holds only in-frame ones; the method was immunoSEQ multiplex PCR. The data show some 480,000 clones, with roughly 85% seen just once and about an eighth held by the top ten. Per the germline V gene, CDR1 is LNHDA and CDR2 is SQIVND (reference sequence). The CDR3 loop spans 15 amino acids. V lost 5 bases to trimming and J lost 4 bases, with 12 bases between them. The receptor was derived from a woman between 35 and 50 years old in good health. Some clones in this sample may be carry-over from other donors' samples. The chain couples TRBV19 to TRBJ2-6, with a tentative D call TRBD2 (5 bases). The sequenced sample was PBMCs. The CDR3 DNA reads as TGTGCCAGTAGTTCGACTATTGTGGGGGCCAACGTCCTGACTTTC. Its translation is CASSSTIVGANVLTF. Full variable domain (missing parts from reference TRBV19 and TRBJ2-6): DGGITQSPKYLFRKEGQNVTLSCEQNLNHDAMYWYRQDPGQGLRLIYYSQIVNDFQKGDIAEGYSVSREKKESFPLTVTSAQKNPTAFYLCASSSTIVGANVLTFGAGSRLTVL.